The rows below give T cell receptor beta chains drawn from one sample of a study of T-cell reconstitution after alpha-beta-depleted transplantation in children. In TCRdb, the PCR reads were re-called with MiXCR into one record per CDR3 protein. The table shows under 850,000 distinct CDR3 sequences, with about 12% occurring only once. This specimen was PBMCs, taken before TCRalphabeta/CD19-depleted stem cell transplant. The receptors were sampled from a girl aged 2 to 10 with congenital amegakaryocytic thrombocytopenia, due to receive a stem cell transplant. The CDR3 runs from the conserved cysteine through the conserved F or W. D genes are given only for firm matches. Expanded clones get a size class; other rows say once, few or many, or leave the size out.

15	-	many	TRBJ2-7	TRBV4-1	CASSQDLGRGYEQYF	TGCGCCAGCAGCCAAGATTTAGGCAGGGGTTACGAGCAGTACTTC
14	TRBD2	many	TRBJ2-1	TRBV5-1	CASSRTSLGDEQFF	TGCGCCAGCAGCCGGACTAGCTTAGGAGATGAGCAGTTCTTC
18	-	-	TRBJ1-5	TRBV15	CATSRDLGAAYSNQPQHF	TGTGCCACCAGCAGAGATCTGGGGGCAGCTTATAGCAATCAGCCCCAGCATTTT
15	-	-	TRBJ1-6	TRBV5-5	CASSLAGFTNSPLHF	TGTGCCAGCAGCTTGGCGGGTTTTACTAATTCACCCCTCCACTTT
15	-	-	TRBJ2-5	TRBV5-6	CASSLVPGMVETQYF	TGTGCCAGCAGCTTGGTTCCAGGGATGGTAGAGACCCAGTACTTC
14	-	-	TRBJ2-2	TRBV6-5	CASSYSQETGELFF	TGTGCCAGCAGTTACTCGCAGGAAACCGGGGAGCTGTTTTTT
12	-	few	TRBJ1-4	TRBV16	CASSQLRGRLFF	TGTGCCAGCAGCCAATTAAGGGGAAGGCTGTTTTTT
16	TRBD2	-	TRBJ2-1	TRBV5-1	CASSLDLAGVNNEQFF	TGCGCCAGCAGCTTGGACCTAGCGGGAGTCAACAATGAGCAGTTCTTC
13	-	few	TRBJ2-1	TRBV3-1	CASSHGMYNEQFF	TGTGCCAGCAGCCACGGAATGTACAATGAGCAGTTCTTC
14	TRBD2	many	TRBJ2-3	TRBV6-5	CASSYSGTSDTQYF	TGTGCCAGCAGTTACTCCGGGACTAGTGATACGCAGTATTTT
14	TRBD2	many	TRBJ2-5	TRBV5-1	CASSFPGGAATQYF	TGCGCCAGCAGCTTTCCGGGAGGAGCGGCGACCCAGTACTTC
12	-	many	TRBJ2-5	TRBV11-2	CASSLVFNWTYF	TGTGCCAGCAGCTTAGTTTTCAATTGGACCTACTTC
15	-	-	TRBJ2-1	TRBV5-1	CASSLEVGMGNEQFF	TGCGCCAGCAGCTTGGAAGTAGGAATGGGGAATGAGCAGTTCTTC
14	TRBD1	many	TRBJ1-4	TRBV6-1	CASRTTGGNEKLFF	TGTGCCAGCAGAACAACAGGGGGTAATGAAAAACTGTTTTTT
14	TRBD2	-	TRBJ2-7	TRBV20-1	CSGARLAGIYEQYF	TGCAGTGGGGCGAGGCTAGCGGGAATCTACGAGCAGTACTTC